A selection of T cell receptor beta chains follows, all from one sample in a study of ipilimumab plus nivolumab after autologous stem cell transplantation. Produced via immunoSEQ multiplex PCR; TCRdb's table is partial and in-frame only. Among around 20,000 clones, over 70% were seen once, and the ten largest hold 20% to 25%. The source was PBMCs, collected in a trial of ipilimumab plus nivolumab as post-transplant consolidation. The receptors were sampled from a male donor with diffuse large B-cell lymphoma. Each CDR3 is given with its conserved first and last residue.

j_gene | v_gene | CDR3aa
TRBJ1-5 | TRBV19 | CASSIWSSIGNQPQHF
TRBJ1-6 | TRBV7-9 | CASSLVDALNSPLHF
TRBJ1-4 | TRBV9 | CASSVGSPLSIPTNEKLFF
TRBJ1-6 | TRBV7-8 | CASSQLTGVGDSPLHF
TRBJ1-3 | TRBV9 | CASRKGQHGNTIYF
TRBJ1-5 | TRBV6-1 | CASSEGTGGVNQPQHF
TRBJ1-5 | TRBV19 | CASSPYDQPQHF
TRBJ1-5 | TRBV28 | CATQGDQPQHF
TRBJ1-2 | TRBV7-9 | CASSLAGRESNYGYTF
TRBJ2-1 | TRBV28 | CASSLTPRGYFHNEQFF
TRBJ2-1 | TRBV28 | CASSPVSGFGGDNEQFF
TRBJ1-4 | TRBV28 | CASSRPGGEKLFF
TRBJ2-7 | TRBV10-3 | CAIREQGASYEQYF
TRBJ1-5 | TRBV15 | CATSTWGMGEHQPQHF
TRBJ1-2 | TRBV5-6 | CASSGLGGGYGYTF
TRBJ1-1 | TRBV18 | CASSEYLGRAMNTEAFF
TRBJ2-2 | TRBV2 | CASTGTGGAGGELFF
TRBJ2-6 | TRBV19 | CASSIISSGANVLTF
TRBJ2-7 | TRBV6-5 | CASGGAGQGARQYF
TRBJ2-7 | TRBV7-3 | CASSFAGGPGEQYF
TRBJ1-5 | TRBV7-8 | CASSLVGTGGRNQPQHF
TRBJ2-2 | TRBV19 | CASSSPPYANTGELFF
TRBJ1-1 | TRBV5-1 | CASSLAPGSMNTEAFF
TRBJ2-7 | TRBV2 | CASRDYGTPAYEQYF
TRBJ1-2 | TRBV7-9 | CASTAAGQGLYKDGYTF
TRBJ2-7 | TRBV7-3 | CASSLTGTYGGEQYF
TRBJ2-2 | TRBV4-2 | CASSQVSGGPNTGELFF
TRBJ2-2 | TRBV6-5 | CASSSSGGAGELFF
TRBJ1-1 | TRBV4-1 | CASSQGWGNTEAFF
TRBJ2-1 | TRBV7-2 | CASRPGLVADEQFF
TRBJ2-5 | TRBV6-5 | CASRKAGRTQYF
TRBJ1-1 | TRBV2 | CASSYQGLEAFF
TRBJ2-3 | TRBV5-1 | CVSSPPRTGGNIDTQYF
TRBJ2-3 | TRBV5-6 | CASSLSPGTNTDTQYF
TRBJ2-3 | TRBV11-3 | CASSPLAGGLTDTQYF
TRBJ1-1 | TRBV6-5 | CASSYSKGARTEAFF
TRBJ2-3 | TRBV2 | CAITGTGGADTQYF
TRBJ2-7 | TRBV28 | CASNLGGAPTYEQYF
TRBJ1-5 | TRBV7-9 | CASSGGQGAYGNQPQHF
TRBJ2-3 | TRBV19 | CASSSGQGYADTQYF
TRBJ1-1 | TRBV6-5 | CASSYGLQNTEAFF
TRBJ1-1 | TRBV5-4 | CASSLGGAQRTEAFF
TRBJ1-5 | TRBV7-9 | CASSLFVGVSNQPQHF
TRBJ1-5 | TRBV5-6 | CASSLGDRENQPQHF
- | TRBV28 | CASTTGTGYNEQYF
TRBJ1-2 | TRBV7-2 | CASSLGGGQAYGYTF
TRBJ2-2 | TRBV5-4 | CASSLGQGSMTNTGELFF
TRBJ1-2 | TRBV7-2 | CASSLGDPNYGYTF
TRBJ2-3 | TRBV9 | CASSFTTDTQYF
TRBJ2-2 | TRBV5-1 | CASSLTGTSTGELFF
TRBJ2-2 | TRBV19 | CASIKGAIGGELFF